This T cell receptor (beta chain) derives from a study of cytomegalovirus exposure and HLA in healthy donors. Regarding the study as a whole: In a later analysis, common viral pathogens appeared linked to several of the most significant clusters. Most TCR sequences were rare, but some public TCRs occurred in many donors. A missense variant in DCLRE1C was later tied to TCR beta V- and J-gene trimming.

Germline CDR1 SGHKS, CDR2 YYEKEE (reference sequence). V lost 0 bases, J lost 8 bases, and 8 bases stayed unmatched. The CDR3 extends over 15 amino acids. As for this clone: Its antigen is not identified.

The PCR used 60 Vbeta and 13 Jbeta primers. Data came from immunoSEQ multiplex PCR; TCRdb stores just in-frame clones and leaves some out. The sample carries 100,000 to 150,000 clones, under 85% recorded once. The receptor comes from a woman aged 45-60 years in good health and CMV-seropositive. V is TRBV5-5 and J is TRBJ1-3; 7 bases match TRBD1. The specimen was PBMCs. As DNA, the CDR3 is TGTGCCAGCAGCTTGGAAGGGCAGGGGGTATACACCATATATTTT. This sequence encodes CASSLEGQGVYTIYF.